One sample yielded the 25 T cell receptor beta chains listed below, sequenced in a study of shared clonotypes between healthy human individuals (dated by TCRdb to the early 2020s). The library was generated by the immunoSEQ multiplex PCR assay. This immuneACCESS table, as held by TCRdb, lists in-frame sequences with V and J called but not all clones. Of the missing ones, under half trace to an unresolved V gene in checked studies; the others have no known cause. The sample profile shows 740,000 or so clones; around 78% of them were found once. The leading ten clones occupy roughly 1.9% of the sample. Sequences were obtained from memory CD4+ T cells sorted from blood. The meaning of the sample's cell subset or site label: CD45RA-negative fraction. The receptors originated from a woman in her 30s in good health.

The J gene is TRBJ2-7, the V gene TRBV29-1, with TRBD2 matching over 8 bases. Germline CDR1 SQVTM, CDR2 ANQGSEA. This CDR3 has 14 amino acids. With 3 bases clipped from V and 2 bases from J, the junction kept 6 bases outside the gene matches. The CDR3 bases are TGCAGCGTTGAGGGGGGACTAGATCCCTACGAGCAGTACTTC. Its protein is CSVEGGLDPYEQYF.

As DNA, the CDR3 is TGTGCCAGCAACAGGGGAGGTACCGGGGAGCTGTTTTTT. This codes for CASNRGGTGELFF. V and J are TRBV6-1 and TRBJ2-2, with D perhaps matching TRBD1 (7 bases). Germline V gene data show CDR1 as MNHNS and CDR2 as SASEGT. The V and J ends lost 7 bases and 5 bases respectively, with 11 bases between them. This CDR3 contains 13 residues.

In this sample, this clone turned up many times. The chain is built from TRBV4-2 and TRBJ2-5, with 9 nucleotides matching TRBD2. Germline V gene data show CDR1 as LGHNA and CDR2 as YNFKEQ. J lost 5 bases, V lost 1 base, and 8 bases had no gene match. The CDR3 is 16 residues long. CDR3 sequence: CASSQVSSGTGETQYF. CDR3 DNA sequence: TGTGCCAGCAGCCAAGTCTCTAGCGGGACTGGGGAGACCCAGTACTTC.

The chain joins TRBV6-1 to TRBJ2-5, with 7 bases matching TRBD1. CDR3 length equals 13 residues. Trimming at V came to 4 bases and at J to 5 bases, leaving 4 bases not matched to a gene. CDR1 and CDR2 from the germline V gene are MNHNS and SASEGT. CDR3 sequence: CASSGNRGETQYF. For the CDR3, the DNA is TGTGCCAGCAGTGGTAACAGGGGTGAGACCCAGTACTTC.

For the CDR3, the DNA is TGCGCCAGCAGCTTGGGTCTGACTGCGAACACCGGGGAGCTGTTTTTT. It is translated as CASSLGLTANTGELFF. The genes are TRBV5-1 and TRBJ2-2; D unclear. The CDR3 has 16 residues. With 0 bases removed from V and 0 bases from J, the gap between germline ends came to 9 bases. The germline CDR1 and CDR2 sequences are SGHRS and YFSETQ.

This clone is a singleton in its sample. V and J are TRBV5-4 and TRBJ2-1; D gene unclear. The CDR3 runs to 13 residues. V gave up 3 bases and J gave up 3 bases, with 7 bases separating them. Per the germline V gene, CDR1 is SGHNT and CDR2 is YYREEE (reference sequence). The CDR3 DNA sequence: TGTGCCAGCAGCTATAGACACTACAATGAGCAGTTCTTC. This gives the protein CASSYRHYNEQFF. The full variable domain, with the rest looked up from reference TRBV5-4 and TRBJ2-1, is ETGVTQSPTHLIKTRGQQVTLRCSSQSGHNTVSWYQQALGQGPQFIFQYYREEENGRGNFPPRFSGLQFPNYSSELNVNALELDDSALYLCASSYRHYNEQFFGPGTRLTVL.

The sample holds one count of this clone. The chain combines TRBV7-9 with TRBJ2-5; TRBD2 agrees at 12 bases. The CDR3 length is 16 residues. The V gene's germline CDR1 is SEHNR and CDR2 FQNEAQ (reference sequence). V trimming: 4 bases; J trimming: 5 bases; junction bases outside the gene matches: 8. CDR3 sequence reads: CASSWTSGTYRETQYF. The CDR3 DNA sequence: TGTGCCAGCAGCTGGACTAGCGGGACTTATCGGGAGACCCAGTACTTC.

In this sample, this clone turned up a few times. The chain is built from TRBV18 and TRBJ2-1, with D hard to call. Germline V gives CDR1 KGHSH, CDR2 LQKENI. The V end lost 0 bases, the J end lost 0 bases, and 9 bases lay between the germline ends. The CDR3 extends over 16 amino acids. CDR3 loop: CASSPPGVSSYNEQFF. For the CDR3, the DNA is TGTGCCAGCTCACCACCAGGTGTAAGCTCCTACAATGAGCAGTTCTTC.

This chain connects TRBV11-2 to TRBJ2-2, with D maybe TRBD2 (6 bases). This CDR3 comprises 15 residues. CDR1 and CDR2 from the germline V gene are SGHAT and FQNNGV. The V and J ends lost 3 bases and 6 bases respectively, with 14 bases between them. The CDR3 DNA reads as TGTGCCAGCAGCTTTGTGGGAGGCCCGGCCGGGGAGCTGTTTTTT. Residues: CASSFVGGPAGELFF.

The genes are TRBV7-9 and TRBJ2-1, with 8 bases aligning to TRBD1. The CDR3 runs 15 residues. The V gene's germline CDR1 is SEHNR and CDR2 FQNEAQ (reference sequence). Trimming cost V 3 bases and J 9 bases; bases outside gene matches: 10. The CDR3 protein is CASSFLPQGAGEQFF. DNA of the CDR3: TGTGCCAGCAGCTTCCTACCCCAGGGGGCTGGTGAGCAGTTCTTC.

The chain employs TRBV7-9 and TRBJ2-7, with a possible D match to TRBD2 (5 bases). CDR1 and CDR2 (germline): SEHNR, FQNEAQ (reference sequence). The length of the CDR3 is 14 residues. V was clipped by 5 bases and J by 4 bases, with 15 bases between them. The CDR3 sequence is CASSPFSEAYEQYF. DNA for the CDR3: TGTGCCAGCAGCCCGTTTAGCGAGGCATACGAGCAGTACTTC.

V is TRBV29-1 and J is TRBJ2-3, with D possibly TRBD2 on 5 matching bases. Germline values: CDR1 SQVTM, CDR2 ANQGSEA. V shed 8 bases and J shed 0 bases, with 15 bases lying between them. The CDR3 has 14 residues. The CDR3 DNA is TGCAGCTCCGGACTTTTCACTAGCACAGATACGCAGTATTTT. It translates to CSSGLFTSTDTQYF.

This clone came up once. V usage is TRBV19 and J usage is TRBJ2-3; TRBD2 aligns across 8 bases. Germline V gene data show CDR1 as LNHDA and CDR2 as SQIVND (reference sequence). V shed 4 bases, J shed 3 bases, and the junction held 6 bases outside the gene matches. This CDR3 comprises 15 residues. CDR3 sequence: CASSTPQRGTDTQYF. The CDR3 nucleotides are TGTGCCAGTAGTACTCCCCAGCGGGGGACAGATACGCAGTATTTT.

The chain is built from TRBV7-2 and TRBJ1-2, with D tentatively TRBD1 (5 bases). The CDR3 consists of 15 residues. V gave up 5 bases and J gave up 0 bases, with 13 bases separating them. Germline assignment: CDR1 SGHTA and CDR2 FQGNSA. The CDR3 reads CASSPGSGANYGYTF. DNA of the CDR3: TGTGCCAGCAGCCCCGGGTCGGGGGCTAACTATGGCTACACCTTC.

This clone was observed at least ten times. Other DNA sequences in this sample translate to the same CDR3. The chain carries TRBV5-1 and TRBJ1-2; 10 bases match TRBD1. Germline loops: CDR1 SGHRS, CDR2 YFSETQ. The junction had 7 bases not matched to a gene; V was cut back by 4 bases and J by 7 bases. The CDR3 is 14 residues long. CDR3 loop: CASSPGTGDVGYTF. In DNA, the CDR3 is TGCGCCAGCAGCCCCGGGACAGGGGACGTTGGCTACACCTTC.

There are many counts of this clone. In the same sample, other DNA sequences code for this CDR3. The CDR3 is CASSLASGGYNEQFF. In nucleotides, the CDR3 is TGCGCCAGCAGCTTGGCTAGCGGGGGCTACAATGAGCAGTTCTTC. This sequence joins TRBV5-1 and TRBJ2-1, with TRBD2 matching over 10 bases. V trimming: 0 bases; J trimming: 3 bases; junction bases outside the gene matches: 0. This CDR3 has 15 amino acids. Germline V CDR1 and CDR2: SGHRS, YFSETQ. Together with reference TRBV5-1 and TRBJ2-1, the CDR3 gives the full variable domain: KAGVTQTPRYLIKTRGQQVTLSCSPISGHRSVSWYQQTPGQGLQFLFEYFSETQRNKGNFPGRFSGRQFSNSRSEMNVSTLELGDSALYLCASSLASGGYNEQFFGPGTRLTVL.

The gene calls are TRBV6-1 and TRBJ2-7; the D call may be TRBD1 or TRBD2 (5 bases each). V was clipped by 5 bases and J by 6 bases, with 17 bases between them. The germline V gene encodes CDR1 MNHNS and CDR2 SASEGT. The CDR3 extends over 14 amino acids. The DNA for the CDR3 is TGTGCCAGCAGTAGACAGATCTCTGGGGGCGAGCAGTACTTC. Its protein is CASSRQISGGEQYF.

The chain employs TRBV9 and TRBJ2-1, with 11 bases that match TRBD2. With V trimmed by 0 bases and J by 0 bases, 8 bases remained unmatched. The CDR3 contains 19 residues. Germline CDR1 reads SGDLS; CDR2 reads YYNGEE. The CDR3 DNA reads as TGTGCCAGCAGCGTAGGTCCGACTAGCGGGAAAGGCTCCTACAATGAGCAGTTCTTC. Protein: CASSVGPTSGKGSYNEQFF.

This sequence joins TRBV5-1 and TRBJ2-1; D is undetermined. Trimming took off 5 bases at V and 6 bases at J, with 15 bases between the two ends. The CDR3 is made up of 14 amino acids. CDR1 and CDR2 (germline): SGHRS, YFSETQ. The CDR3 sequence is CASRKEIAGNEQFF. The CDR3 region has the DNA TGCGCCAGCAGAAAGGAAATAGCAGGCAATGAGCAGTTCTTC. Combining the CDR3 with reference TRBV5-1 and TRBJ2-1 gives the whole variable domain KAGVTQTPRYLIKTRGQQVTLSCSPISGHRSVSWYQQTPGQGLQFLFEYFSETQRNKGNFPGRFSGRQFSNSRSEMNVSTLELGDSALYLCASRKEIAGNEQFFGPGTRLTVL.

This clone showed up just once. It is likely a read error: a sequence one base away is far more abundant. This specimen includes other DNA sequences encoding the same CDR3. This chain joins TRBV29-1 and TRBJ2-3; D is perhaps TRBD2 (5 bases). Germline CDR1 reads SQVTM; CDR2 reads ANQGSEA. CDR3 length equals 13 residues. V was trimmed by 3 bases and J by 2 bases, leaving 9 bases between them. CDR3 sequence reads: CSVELAHTDTQYF. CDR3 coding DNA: TGCAGCGTTGAGCTAGCCCACACAGATACGCAGTATTTT.

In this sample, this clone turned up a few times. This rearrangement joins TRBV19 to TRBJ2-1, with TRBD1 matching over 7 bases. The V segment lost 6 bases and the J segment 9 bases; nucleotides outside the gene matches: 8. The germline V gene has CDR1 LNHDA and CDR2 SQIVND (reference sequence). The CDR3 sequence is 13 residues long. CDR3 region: CASRRQGTGEQFF. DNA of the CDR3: TGTGCCAGTAGAAGACAGGGTACAGGTGAGCAGTTCTTC.

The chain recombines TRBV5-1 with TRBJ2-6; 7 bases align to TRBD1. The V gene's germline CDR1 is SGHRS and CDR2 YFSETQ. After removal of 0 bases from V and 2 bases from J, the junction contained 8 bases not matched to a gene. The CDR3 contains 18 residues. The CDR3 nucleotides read TGCGCCAGCAGCTTGGATACAACAGGGGCCGCTGGGGCCAACGTCCTGACTTTC. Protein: CASSLDTTGAAGANVLTF. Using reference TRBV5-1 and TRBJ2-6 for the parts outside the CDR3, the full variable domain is KAGVTQTPRYLIKTRGQQVTLSCSPISGHRSVSWYQQTPGQGLQFLFEYFSETQRNKGNFPGRFSGRQFSNSRSEMNVSTLELGDSALYLCASSLDTTGAAGANVLTFGAGSRLTVL.

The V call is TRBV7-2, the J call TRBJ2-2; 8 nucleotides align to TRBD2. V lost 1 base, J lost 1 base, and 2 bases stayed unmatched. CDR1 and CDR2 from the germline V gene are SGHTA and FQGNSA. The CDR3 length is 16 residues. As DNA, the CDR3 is TGTGCCAGCAGCTTAGGTAGCGGGGTGAACACCGGGGAGCTGTTTTTT. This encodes CASSLGSGVNTGELFF. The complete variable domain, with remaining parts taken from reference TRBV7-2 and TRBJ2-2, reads GAGVSQSPSNKVTEKGKDVELRCDPISGHTALYWYRQSLGQGLEFLIYFQGNSAPDKSGLPSDRFSAERTGGSVSTLTIQRTQQEDSAVYLCASSLGSGVNTGELFFGEGSRLTVL.

The CDR3 nucleotides read TGTGCTAGTAGCATTGGGGTTGGCACTGAAGCTTTCTTT. Translation gives CASSIGVGTEAFF. This chain links TRBV12-5 with TRBJ1-1; D is uncertain. Germline CDR1 LGHNT, CDR2 FRNRAP. This CDR3 is 13 amino acids long. V was trimmed by 8 bases and J by 4 bases, leaving 14 bases between them.

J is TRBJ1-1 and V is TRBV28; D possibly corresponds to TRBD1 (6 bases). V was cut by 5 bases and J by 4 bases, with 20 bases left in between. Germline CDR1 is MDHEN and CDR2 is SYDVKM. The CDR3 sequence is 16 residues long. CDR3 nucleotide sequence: TGTGCCAGCAGTAGATCTCGGACAGTTGTAGGCACTGAAGCTTTCTTT. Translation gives CASSRSRTVVGTEAFF. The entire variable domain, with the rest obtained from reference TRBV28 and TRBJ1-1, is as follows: DVKVTQSSRYLVKRTGEKVFLECVQDMDHENMFWYRQDPGLGLRLIYFSYDVKMKEKGDIPEGYSVSREKKERFSLILESASTNQTSMYLCASSRSRTVVGTEAFFGQGTRLTVV.